These 14 T cell receptor beta chains share one sample of origin, sequenced in a study of cytomegalovirus exposure and HLA in healthy donors. Primers included in the PCR were 60 Vbeta and 13 Jbeta primers. Sequencing used immunoSEQ multiplex PCR; TCRdb keeps in-frame clones, though not all of them. The sample lists about 250,000 clones; about four fifths were seen once. The sequenced sample was PBMCs. These receptor sequences come from a girl aged 2 to 9 in good health and CMV-seronegative.

This chain links TRBV27 with TRBJ1-2; D perhaps matches TRBD1 (5 bases). The ends were cut back, 3 bases at V and 11 bases at J, with 28 bases in the middle. There are 17 residues in the CDR3. Per germline, CDR1 MNHEY and CDR2 SMNVEV (reference sequence). As DNA, the CDR3 is TGTGCCAGCAGTTTCGGGTTAAATAGTTTCGGATATCGGGGGTACACCTTC. This codes for CASSFGLNSFGYRGYTF.

This rearrangement joins TRBV5-1 to TRBJ1-5; 8 positions agree with TRBD1. Looked up from germline, CDR1 is SGHRS and CDR2 is YFSETQ. The CDR3 has 13 residues. V gave up 7 bases and J gave up 6 bases; unmatched junction bases: 6. The CDR3 DNA sequence: TGCGCCAGCGCGGACAGGGTTGGTCAGCCCCAGCATTTT. Translating gives CASADRVGQPQHF.

The rearrangement uses TRBV2 and TRBJ2-3, with 7 nucleotides matching TRBD1. V was pared by 9 bases and J by 3 bases, with 6 bases of the junction left unmatched. This CDR3 is 13 amino acids long. Per the germline V gene, CDR1 is SNHLY and CDR2 is FYNNEI. In nucleotides, the CDR3 is TGTGCCAGTGGGACAGCGCCAACAGATACGCAGTATTTT. As protein: CASGTAPTDTQYF. The variable domain in full, completed from reference TRBV2 and TRBJ2-3, reads EPEVTQTPSHQVTQMGQEVILRCVPISNHLYFYWYRQILGQKVEFLVSFYNNEISEKSEIFDDQFSVERPDGSNFTLKIRSTKLEDSAMYFCASGTAPTDTQYFGPGTRLTVL.

CDR3 coding DNA: TGCGCCAGCAGCCCCTACCCCGGACAGGGGGCTTACGGGGAGCTGTTTTTT. It encodes CASSPYPGQGAYGELFF. The chain joins TRBV4-1 to TRBJ2-2; 11 bases are shared with TRBD1. CDR3 size: 17 residues. With V trimmed by 4 bases and J by 7 bases, 11 bases remained unmatched. From germline, CDR1 is MGHRA and CDR2 YSYEKL.

There are a few counts of this clone. V is TRBV7-8 and J is TRBJ2-7; possible D gene TRBD2, 5 bases. Per the germline V gene, CDR1 is SGHVS and CDR2 is FQNEAQ. V gave up 4 bases and J gave up 3 bases, with 16 bases separating them. The length of the CDR3 is 15 residues. The CDR3 DNA sequence: TGTGCCAGCAGCTCCGAGCGGACGGTGAGCTACGAGCAGTACTTC. It specifies CASSSERTVSYEQYF.

The V and J genes are TRBV2 and TRBJ1-1, with 7 bases fitting TRBD1. V gave up 4 bases and J gave up 0 bases; unmatched junction bases: 8. Looked up from germline, CDR1 is SNHLY and CDR2 is FYNNEI. The CDR3 consists of 16 residues. Here the CDR3 DNA reads TGTGCCAGCAGTGTTCGACAGGGTATATTGAACACTGAAGCTTTCTTT. Amino acids: CASSVRQGILNTEAFF.

There are a few counts of this clone. The rearrangement uses TRBV6-5 and TRBJ1-2; no definite D call. The CDR3 totals 15 residues. V was pared by 0 bases and J by 4 bases, with 12 bases between. Germline CDR1 is MNHEY and CDR2 is SVGAGI. CDR3 protein: CASSYSGSSFYGYTF. The CDR3 bases are TGTGCCAGCAGTTACTCGGGCAGCTCCTTCTATGGCTACACCTTC.

The chain links TRBV4-2 to TRBJ2-7, with a weak D call TRBD1 (6 bases). Trimming shortened V by 0 bases and J by 0 bases, and 18 bases separated the two germline ends. The CDR3 loop spans 18 amino acids. Germline loops: CDR1 LGHNA, CDR2 YNFKEQ. The CDR3 DNA follows: TGTGCCAGCAGCCAAGATCAGGCTTTGGGACACCTCTCCTACGAGCAGTACTTC. Translated, it gives CASSQDQALGHLSYEQYF.

V is TRBV18 and J is TRBJ1-5; D might be TRBD1 (6 bases). CDR3 length equals 16 residues. CDR1 KGHSH and CDR2 LQKENI come from the germline V gene. V was clipped by 3 bases and J by 6 bases, with 18 bases between them. The CDR3: CASSPRGLAGRQPQHF. The CDR3 region has the DNA TGTGCCAGCTCACCGAGGGGGTTGGCTGGTCGTCAGCCCCAGCATTTT.

The chain employs TRBV27 and TRBJ2-7; TRBD2 aligns across 7 bases. After removal of 3 bases from V and 2 bases from J, the junction contained 4 bases not matched to a gene. CDR1 is MNHEY and CDR2 is SMNVEV in the germline V gene (reference sequence). The CDR3 length is 14 residues. CDR3 residues: CASSFGSGTYEQYF. DNA for the CDR3: TGTGCCAGCAGTTTTGGAAGCGGGACCTACGAGCAGTACTTC.

This chain uses TRBV5-4 with TRBJ1-5, with 10 positions matching TRBD1. Germline CDR1 and CDR2: SGHNT and YYREEE (reference sequence). The CDR3 sequence is 14 residues long. Germline trimming cut 4 bases from V and 5 bases from J; bases unmatched to any gene: 3. CDR3 DNA: TGTGCCAGCAGCACTGGGACAGGGGATCAGCCCCAGCATTTT. Its translation is CASSTGTGDQPQHF.

This CDR3 is CASSGQGNTEAFF. In nucleotides, the CDR3 is TGTGCCAGCAGTGGACAGGGAAACACTGAAGCTTTCTTT. V is TRBV6-1 and J is TRBJ1-1, with 7 nucleotides matching TRBD1. V was clipped by 4 bases and J by 2 bases; unmatched bases: 1. The CDR3 contains 13 residues. CDR1 is MNHNS and CDR2 is SASEGT in the germline V gene.

This clone was detected once. The chain carries TRBV4-1 and TRBJ2-5, with D possibly TRBD2 on 5 matching bases. The germline V gene encodes CDR1 MGHRA and CDR2 YSYEKL. The CDR3 extends over 15 amino acids. Trimming removed 1 base at V and 2 bases at J, with 11 bases between. The CDR3: CASSQAGILQETQYF. CDR3 DNA sequence: TGCGCCAGCAGCCAAGCCGGGATTCTTCAAGAGACCCAGTACTTC.

The rearrangement links TRBV7-8 to TRBJ2-6; D is uncertain. Germline CDR1 is SGHVS and CDR2 is FQNEAQ. Trimming removed 1 base at V and 0 bases at J, with 4 bases between. The CDR3 runs to 15 residues. CDR3 nucleotides: TGTGCCAGCAGCTTAGGGAGCTCTGGGGCCAACGTCCTGACTTTC. Translation gives CASSLGSSGANVLTF.